A single sample is the source of the 30 T cell receptor beta chains below, sequenced in a study of T-cell reconstitution after alpha-beta-depleted transplantation in children. The TCRbeta library incorporated unique molecular identifiers. MiXCR was run by TCRdb on the PCR reads, yielding one entry per CDR3 protein. Of approximately 980,000 distinct CDR3 sequences listed, roughly 29% are singletons. Specimen: PBMCs, mostly from graft donor cells, collected 360 days after TCRalphabeta/CD19-depleted stem cell transplant. The receptors originated from a boy in the first two years of life who had a stem cell transplant for SCID, so the T cells may come from the graft donor.

This clonotype appeared a few times. This sequence joins TRBV7-2 and TRBJ2-3; 11 bases agree with TRBD2. CDR3 length equals 16 residues. Germline values: CDR1 SGHTA, CDR2 FQGNSA. V lost 5 bases and J lost 7; bases outside the gene matches: 11. CDR3 coding DNA: TGTGCCAGCAGCCTATCAGGACTAGCGGGTGCGAATACGCAGTATTTT. Protein product: CASSLSGLAGANTQYF.

The chain recombines TRBV10-2 with TRBJ1-6, with 9 bases lining up with TRBD1. The CDR3 totals 13 residues. With 7 bases clipped from V and 8 bases from J, the junction kept 3 bases outside the gene matches. Germline lookup yields CDR1 WSHSY and CDR2 SAAADI. The CDR3 nucleotides are TGCGCCAGCACGAGGACAGGGGATTCACCCCTCCACTTT. It specifies CASTRTGDSPLHF.

This clonotype was observed a handful of times. The genes are TRBV3-1 and TRBJ2-6; TRBD1 is a possible D gene (5 bases). V lost 4 bases and J lost 3, with 10 bases in between. The length of the CDR3 is 15 residues. Germline lookup yields CDR1 LGHDT and CDR2 YNNKEL (reference sequence). The CDR3 protein is CASSLLGVGANVLTF. The DNA for the CDR3 is TGTGCCAGCAGCCTCTTAGGGGTTGGGGCCAACGTCCTGACTTTC.

The chain carries TRBV12-3 or TRBV12-4 and TRBJ1-1, with 7 bases aligning to TRBD1. This CDR3 has 16 amino acids. V lost 1 base, J lost 1 base, and 6 bases stayed unmatched. The CDR3 loop is CASSLGQGRRNTEAFF. For the CDR3, the DNA is TGTGCCAGCAGTTTAGGACAGGGAAGGAGGAACACTGAAGCTTTCTTT.

The chain carries TRBV4-2 and TRBJ1-6; 8 positions agree with TRBD1. The germline gives CDR1 LGHNA, CDR2 YNFKEQ. CDR3 length: 16 amino acids. V was clipped by 4 bases and J by 6 bases; unmatched bases: 8. CDR3 DNA: TGTGCCAGCAGCCCAGAGACAGGGGCCTCTAATTCACCCCTCCACTTT. This encodes CASSPETGASNSPLHF.

The CDR3 protein is CATHQTGTSYNEQFF. The DNA for the CDR3 is TGTGCCACCCACCAGACAGGGACCTCCTACAATGAGCAGTTCTTC. The chain carries TRBV2 and TRBJ2-1, with 7 bases matching TRBD1. This CDR3 comprises 15 residues. CDR1 is SNHLY and CDR2 is FYNNEI in the germline V gene. V was pared by 10 bases and J by 0 bases, with 9 bases of the junction left unmatched. Variable domain in full (rest from reference TRBV2 and TRBJ2-1): EPEVTQTPSHQVTQMGQEVILRCVPISNHLYFYWYRQILGQKVEFLVSFYNNEISEKSEIFDDQFSVERPDGSNFTLKIRSTKLEDSAMYFCATHQTGTSYNEQFFGPGTRLTVL.

The chain recombines TRBV7-8 with TRBJ2-5; a possible D gene is TRBD1 (5 bases). Germline CDR1 reads SGHVS; CDR2 reads FQNEAQ. CDR3 length: 15 amino acids. V lost 4 bases, J lost 1 base, and 13 bases lay in between. The CDR3 region has the DNA TGTGCCAGCAGCTCCCACCCAGGGCCCCAAGAGACCCAGTACTTC. Translated: CASSSHPGPQETQYF.

This chain links TRBV20-1 with TRBJ2-5; perhaps TRBD1 as D (6 bases). Germline V gene data show CDR1 as DFQATT and CDR2 as SNEGSKA (reference sequence). This CDR3 has 13 amino acids. V was shortened by 6 bases and J by 3 bases, with 14 bases between the two germline ends. CDR3 amino acids: CSASTGPEETQYF. The CDR3 DNA reads as TGCAGTGCCTCAACAGGGCCCGAAGAGACCCAGTACTTC.

This clonotype was observed a few times. The chain employs TRBV27 and TRBJ1-2; 7 nucleotides line up with TRBD1. The CDR3 loop spans 15 amino acids. The germline V gene has CDR1 MNHEY and CDR2 SMNVEV (reference sequence). V shed 5 bases and J 3 bases; nucleotides not matched to a gene: 9. The CDR3 reads CASSRGRTGDYGYTF. The CDR3 nucleotides read TGTGCCAGCAGTAGGGGCCGTACAGGGGACTATGGCTACACCTTC.

The chain carries TRBV24-1 and TRBJ1-2; 8 nucleotides agree with TRBD1. J lost 4 bases, V lost 3 bases, and 3 bases had no gene match. Germline CDR1 reads KGHDR; CDR2 reads SFDVKD. This CDR3 has 14 residues. CDR3 region: CATSDRGTGYGYTF. DNA for the CDR3: TGTGCCACCAGTGATCGGGGGACAGGCTATGGCTACACCTTC.

This sequence joins TRBV12-5 and TRBJ2-7; 10 nucleotides match TRBD2. In germline, CDR1 is LGHNT, CDR2 FRNRAP. Trimming removed 0 bases from V and 1 base from J; junction bases left unmatched: 3. CDR3 length: 16 amino acids. Written as DNA, the CDR3 is TGTGCTAGTGGTTTGGTGAATAGCGGGGGGTCCTACGAGCAGTACTTC. As protein: CASGLVNSGGSYEQYF.

This clonotype appeared a few times. The chain carries TRBV7-2 and TRBJ2-1; TRBD2 is a possible D gene (7 bases). V was shortened by 6 bases and J by 0 bases, with 12 bases between the two germline ends. Germline V gene lookup returns CDR1 SGHTA and CDR2 FQGNSA. The CDR3 runs 15 residues. CDR3: CASSTRGPSYNEQFF. The CDR3 DNA follows: TGTGCCAGCAGTACGCGGGGGCCCTCCTACAATGAGCAGTTCTTC.

This clonotype has at least ten counts. The chain is built from TRBV5-1 and TRBJ1-1; D is perhaps TRBD1 (6 bases). The CDR3 length is 15 residues. CDR1 is SGHRS, CDR2 YFSETQ, per germline. The ends were cut back, 4 bases at V and 5 bases at J, with 18 bases in the middle. The CDR3 nucleotides read TGCGCCAGCAGCGAGAACCAGGGGAAGAGTACTGAAGCTTTCTTT. Protein: CASSENQGKSTEAFF.

In this sample, this clonotype turned up a few times. V usage is TRBV18 and J usage is TRBJ2-1, with a weak D call TRBD1 (6 bases). This CDR3 is 16 amino acids long. The germline CDR1 and CDR2 sequences are KGHSH and LQKENI. V lost 3 bases and J 3 bases, leaving 15 bases between the germline ends. The CDR3 loop is CASSPFHRAGYNEQFF. The CDR3 DNA is TGTGCCAGCTCACCGTTTCACAGGGCGGGCTACAATGAGCAGTTCTTC.

CDR3 residues: CASSSSRLGEKLFF. The DNA of the CDR3 is TGTGCCAGCAGCTCCTCCCGTTTGGGTGAAAAACTGTTTTTT. V usage is TRBV7-8 and J usage is TRBJ1-4; D remains ambiguous. Germline loops: CDR1 SGHVS, CDR2 FQNEAQ. V was pared by 4 bases and J by 7 bases, with 13 bases between. CDR3 length: 14 residues.

The sample holds many counts of this clonotype. V gene TRBV10-3 combines with J gene TRBJ2-7; D may be TRBD1 or TRBD2 (5 bases each). This CDR3 contains 13 residues. Looked up from germline, CDR1 is ENHRY and CDR2 is SYGVKD. V gave up 6 bases and J gave up 7 bases, with 16 bases separating them. In DNA, the CDR3 is TGTGCCATCAGAGCAAGGGGAGCGGAAGAGCAGTACTTC. Translation gives CAIRARGAEEQYF.

The chain couples TRBV10-3 to TRBJ1-1, with D perhaps matching TRBD1 (5 bases). Germline CDR1 reads ENHRY; CDR2 reads SYGVKD. V lost 9 bases and J lost 0, with 29 bases in between. The length of the CDR3 is 19 residues. CDR3 region: CAISSGLGQGRALNTEAFF. Written as DNA, the CDR3 is TGTGCCATTTCATCTGGTCTAGGGCAGGGACGGGCCTTGAACACTGAAGCTTTCTTT.

The table lists this clonotype with a few counts. This chain uses TRBV12-3 or TRBV12-4 with TRBJ2-1; tentative D call: TRBD2 (5 bases). The CDR3 extends over 14 amino acids. V dropped 5 bases and J dropped 7 bases, with 15 bases sitting between them. The chain's CDR3 is CASSLSTGSNEQFF. CDR3 bases: TGTGCCAGCAGTCTCTCGACGGGATCGAATGAGCAGTTCTTC.

The chain joins TRBV12-3 or TRBV12-4 to TRBJ1-6; tentatively, D is TRBD1 (5 bases). Trimming removed 7 bases from V and 7 bases from J, with 20 bases in between. The CDR3 is 16 amino acids. The CDR3 sequence: CASTFAGLMLNSPLHF. CDR3 nucleotide sequence: TGTGCCAGCACCTTTGCGGGGCTTATGTTGAATTCACCCCTCCACTTT.

The chain combines TRBV25-1 with TRBJ2-5; D may be TRBD2 (6 bases). CDR3 size: 15 residues. The V end lost 3 bases, the J end lost 3 bases, and 14 bases lay between the germline ends. Germline V gene lookup returns CDR1 MGHDK and CDR2 SYGVNS. The CDR3: CASSESGVIKETQYF. The DNA for the CDR3 is TGTGCCAGCAGTGAGTCGGGGGTGATAAAAGAGACCCAGTACTTC. The whole variable domain, filled in from reference TRBV25-1 and TRBJ2-5, reads EADIYQTPRYLVIGTGKKITLECSQTMGHDKMYWYQQDPGMELHLIHYSYGVNSTEKGDLSSESTVSRIRTEHFPLTLESARPSHTSQYLCASSESGVIKETQYFGPGTRLLVL.

This clonotype was observed many times. The gene calls are TRBV5-1 and TRBJ1-2; D is possibly TRBD1 (6 bases). The CDR3 sequence is 14 residues long. From germline, CDR1 is SGHRS and CDR2 YFSETQ. Trimming pared 4 bases from V and 5 bases from J, leaving 15 bases between. The CDR3 nucleotides are TGCGCCAGCAGCCCGAAAAGTCAGGGGTATGGCTACACCTTC. Translated: CASSPKSQGYGYTF.

This clonotype was detected only a few times. The chain joins TRBV10-3 to TRBJ2-1, with 9 bases matching TRBD1. Germline V gene lookup returns CDR1 ENHRY and CDR2 SYGVKD. The CDR3 contains 17 residues. The V gene end was trimmed by 6 bases and the J gene end by 0 bases; junction bases not matched to a gene: 9. The CDR3 region has the DNA TGTGCCATCAGCCGCGGACAGGGGCAATCCTCCTACAATGAGCAGTTCTTC. It codes for CAISRGQGQSSYNEQFF.

There are a few counts of this clonotype. The rearrangement uses TRBV18 and TRBJ1-1, with D perhaps TRBD1 (5 bases). Germline V CDR1 and CDR2: KGHSH, LQKENI. The CDR3 length is 15 residues. V lost 2 bases and J lost 2, with 12 bases in between. The chain's CDR3 is CASSPWTRGNTEAFF. DNA of the CDR3: TGTGCCAGCTCACCATGGACAAGAGGCAACACTGAAGCTTTCTTT.

V is TRBV6-5 and J is TRBJ2-2; weak D call: TRBD1 (5 bases). CDR1 and CDR2 (germline): MNHEY, SVGAGI. Trimming left V 5 bases short and J 6 bases short, with 13 bases between. The CDR3 covers 14 residues. The CDR3 coding sequence is TGTGCCAGCAGTCCTTACGTGGGGCCCGGGGAGCTGTTTTTT. Amino acids: CASSPYVGPGELFF.

V gene TRBV12-3 or TRBV12-4 combines with J gene TRBJ2-7; no firm D call. The CDR3 has 14 residues. V was clipped by 5 bases and J by 4 bases, with 15 bases between them. The CDR3 DNA is TGTGCCAGCAGTCAAGTAGTTGGGGAATACGAGCAGTACTTC. Translating gives CASSQVVGEYEQYF.

The chain links TRBV20-1 to TRBJ1-2; 7 bases are shared with TRBD1. This CDR3 spans 16 amino acids. J lost 2 bases, V lost 6 bases, and 15 bases had no gene match. Germline V gives CDR1 DFQATT, CDR2 SNEGSKA (reference sequence). The chain's CDR3 is CSAALSQGGTNYGYTF. Here the CDR3 DNA reads TGCAGTGCCGCCCTTTCCCAGGGGGGTACCAACTATGGCTACACCTTC.

This clonotype occurred a few times. The chain couples TRBV12-3 or TRBV12-4 to TRBJ2-3; TRBD2 agrees at 8 bases. This CDR3 region has 16 residues. V gave up 7 bases and J gave up 0 bases; unmatched junction bases: 9. This CDR3 reads CASKTGGASSTDTQYF. In DNA, the CDR3 is TGTGCCAGCAAGACCGGGGGGGCCTCTAGCACAGATACGCAGTATTTT.

This clonotype was found a few times. The chain employs TRBV12-3 or TRBV12-4 and TRBJ2-5, with 7 bases fitting TRBD1. Unmatched junction bases numbered 13, after V lost 3 bases and J lost 6 bases. This CDR3 is built from 16 residues. This CDR3 is CASSLHLTDRVQTQYF. The DNA of the CDR3 is TGTGCCAGCAGTTTGCACCTGACCGACAGGGTACAGACCCAGTACTTC.

Only a few counts were recorded for this clonotype. The chain combines TRBV6-2 or TRBV6-3 with TRBJ1-1; D unclear. Trimming pared 9 bases from V and 4 bases from J, leaving 9 bases between. CDR3 size: 11 residues. Germline V gives CDR1 MNHEY, CDR2 SVGEGT. The CDR3 DNA reads TGTGCCAGTACCCTAGGCACTGAAGCTTTCTTT. Translation: CASTLGTEAFF.

This clonotype occurred a few times. This chain uses TRBV9 with TRBJ2-2, with 14 nucleotides matching TRBD2. CDR3 size: 18 residues. V shed 4 bases, J shed 6 bases, and the junction held 11 bases outside the gene matches. Germline V gene data show CDR1 as SGDLS and CDR2 as YYNGEE. CDR3 DNA sequence: TGTGCCAGCAGCCCCCGACTAGCGGGGGGGTACGGGGCCGGGGAGCTGTTTTTT. Amino acid sequence: CASSPRLAGGYGAGELFF.